These 9 T cell receptor beta chains came from one sample sequenced in a study of blood T cell repertoires in COVID-19. Clones were sequenced by immunoSEQ multiplex PCR, and TCRdb holds only the in-frame ones, with some missing. In the table there are 60,000 to 85,000 clones, around 84% of which are singletons. The sequenced material came from peripheral blood. These receptors were taken from a man in his fifties or sixties with COVID-19, enrolled during active disease.

The CDR3, as DNA: TGTGCCAGCAGCGTAGGGACAGGGGGCGGCTACACCTTC. Translation: CASSVGTGGGYTF. The J gene is TRBJ1-2, the V gene TRBV9, with 11 bases that match TRBD1. The J segment lost 8 bases and the V segment lost 0 bases, leaving 0 bases of the junction unmatched. CDR1 is SGDLS and CDR2 is YYNGEE in the germline V gene. This CDR3 spans 13 amino acids.

This clone has more than one count but fewer than ten. This chain links TRBV5-6 with TRBJ1-3; maybe TRBD1 (6 bases). Germline CDR1 and CDR2: SGHDT and YYEEEE. The ends were cut back, 3 bases at V and 0 bases at J, with 10 bases in the middle. The CDR3 totals 15 residues. The CDR3 region has the DNA TGTGCCAGCAGCTACGGACAGATCTCTGGAAACACCATATATTTT. Translating gives CASSYGQISGNTIYF.

J is TRBJ1-1 and V is TRBV7-9; 7 bases are a match to TRBD1. CDR1 and CDR2 from the germline V gene are SEHNR and FQNEAQ (reference sequence). This CDR3 spans 15 amino acids. Germline trimming cut 1 base from V and 3 bases from J; bases unmatched to any gene: 5. Here the CDR3 DNA reads TGTGCCAGCAGCTTAGTGGGACAGAGATACACTGAAGCTTTCTTT. As protein: CASSLVGQRYTEAFF.

The chain links TRBV7-9 to TRBJ2-4, with 12 positions matching TRBD2. V gave up 4 bases and J gave up 8 bases; unmatched junction bases: 9. This CDR3 is built from 16 residues. Per the germline V gene, CDR1 is SEHNR and CDR2 is FQNEAQ (reference sequence). The CDR3 loop reads CASSSRTSGIFDIQYF. The CDR3 DNA reads TGTGCCAGCAGCTCTAGGACTAGCGGGATATTTGACATTCAGTACTTC.

The chain links TRBV18 to TRBJ2-5, with D possibly TRBD2 on 6 matching bases. CDR3 length: 15 amino acids. Germline loops: CDR1 KGHSH, CDR2 LQKENI. Trimming cost V 4 bases and J 2 bases, with 14 bases left between them. The CDR3 loop is CASSRGSGGQETQYF. The CDR3 coding sequence is TGTGCCAGCTCACGGGGTAGCGGAGGGCAAGAGACCCAGTACTTC.

This clone has just one count. This chain uses TRBV4-1 with TRBJ1-1; D call uncertain. CDR3 size: 14 residues. V lost 1 base to trimming and J lost 11 bases, with 17 bases between them. Germline CDR1 and CDR2: MGHRA and YSYEKL. Here the CDR3 reads CASSQAATSSAAFF. The DNA for the CDR3 is TGCGCCAGCAGCCAAGCCGCTACCTCAAGTGCGGCTTTCTTT.

V gene TRBV9 combines with J gene TRBJ2-3, with 10 bases matching TRBD2. The CDR3 contains 15 residues. Unmatched junction bases numbered 5, after V lost 5 bases and J lost 2 bases. CDR1 and CDR2 (germline): SGDLS, YYNGEE. CDR3 residues: CASRKRGGNTDTQYF. The DNA of the CDR3 is TGTGCCAGCAGAAAGCGGGGGGGCAACACAGATACGCAGTATTTT.

The chain has TRBV12-3 or TRBV12-4 and TRBJ2-1; D remains unclear. The CDR3 sequence is 13 residues long. V was pared by 4 bases and J by 4 bases, with 8 bases between. CDR3 in DNA: TGTGCCAGCAGTTCCAGTGGTTACAATGAGCAGTTCTTC. As protein: CASSSSGYNEQFF.

This clone was recorded a few times. This chain links TRBV7-9 with TRBJ2-5; 10 bases fit TRBD1. After removal of 6 bases from V and 4 bases from J, the junction contained 14 bases not matched to a gene. The CDR3 is made up of 17 amino acids. CDR1 and CDR2 from the germline V gene are SEHNR and FQNEAQ (reference sequence). CDR3 loop: CASSLPLRQGAGETQYF. The CDR3 DNA reads as TGTGCCAGCAGTTTACCCCTTCGACAGGGGGCGGGAGAGACCCAGTACTTC.